The rows below give T cell receptor beta chains drawn from one sample of a study of cytomegalovirus exposure and HLA in healthy donors. TCRdb's copy holds only in-frame clones and misses some; the assay was immunoSEQ multiplex PCR. Among 98,000 or so clones listed, less than 80% were seen once. The sequenced material came from PBMCs. These receptors were obtained from a man in his forties in good health and CMV-seronegative. Each CDR3 is given with its conserved first and last residue. A D gene is named only where the DNA matches it firmly. A clone size is listed for some rows: how often the clone was seen (once, few, many), or a class if it is expanded.

>TRBJ2-7|TRBV4-3|-|TRBD2
TGCGCCAGCAGCCAAGTGGGACTAGCGGGAGTGCTCGAGCAGTACTTC
CASSQVGLAGVLEQYF
>TRBJ1-1|TRBV19|-|-
TGTGCCAGTAGCCCGACAAGGAACACTGAAGCTTTCTTT
CASSPTRNTEAFF
>TRBJ2-5|TRBV29-1|-|-
TGCAGCGGCCTCAGGGGTAGAGAGACCCAGTACTTC
CSGLRGRETQYF
>TRBJ1-4|TRBV27|-|-
TGTGCCAGCAGTTTAAACGGTGCTAATGAAAAACTGTTTTTT
CASSLNGANEKLFF
>TRBJ1-1|TRBV29-1|-|TRBD1
TGCAGCGTCCATGGGACAGTGAACACTGAAGCTTTCTTT
CSVHGTVNTEAFF
>TRBJ1-5|TRBV4-3|few|-
TGCGCCAGCAGCCAAGATGGTAGTAGCAATCAGCCCCAGCATTTT
CASSQDGSSNQPQHF
>TRBJ1-5|TRBV5-1|few|TRBD1
TGCGCCAGCAGCACCGGACAGGGGGGAAGCAATCAGCCCCAGCATTTT
CASSTGQGGSNQPQHF
>TRBJ2-5|TRBV29-1|-|TRBD2
TGCAGCGTGAGGGGAGGGGAGGCGAGCCAAGAGACCCAGTACTTC
CSVRGGEASQETQYF
>TRBJ2-5|TRBV5-4|-|-
TGTGCCAGCAGCTTGAAACAGTCCCAAGAGACCCAGTACTTC
CASSLKQSQETQYF
>TRBJ2-5|TRBV7-2|few|TRBD1
TGTGCCAGCAGCTTAGACAGGGGAATCGGAGAGACCCAGTACTTC
CASSLDRGIGETQYF
>TRBJ2-7|TRBV6-5|-|TRBD1
TGTGCCAGCAGCAAGTTTTGGGACAGCTCCTACGAGCAGTACTTC
CASSKFWDSSYEQYF
>TRBJ1-4|TRBV6-5|-|TRBD1
TGTGCCAGCAGGCCGGGACAGGGATATGAAAAACTGTTTTTT
CASRPGQGYEKLFF
>TRBJ2-7|TRBV19|-|-
TGTGCCAGTAGTCCGGGAGACGATTACGAGCAGTACTTC
CASSPGDDYEQYF
>TRBJ1-1|TRBV28|-|TRBD1
TGTGCCAGCATAGGACAGGGGGCGCGGAGGGGCACTGAAGCTTTCTTT
CASIGQGARRGTEAFF
>TRBJ2-7|TRBV27|-|TRBD2
TGTGCCAGCAAGAGACTAGCACGCACCTACGAGCAGTACTTC
CASKRLARTYEQYF
>TRBJ1-2|TRBV27|-|TRBD1
TGTGCCAGCAGTCAGGGGGGCCAAAACTATGGCTACACCTTC
CASSQGGQNYGYTF
>TRBJ1-3|TRBV5-6|-|-
TGTGCCAGCAGCTTGGGATTGGGGCAGTCTGGAAACACCATATATTTT
CASSLGLGQSGNTIYF
>TRBJ1-4|TRBV18|-|-
TGTGCCAGCTCACCTTTTGTGGGGGGATCGAATGAAAAACTGTTTTTT
CASSPFVGGSNEKLFF
>TRBJ2-3|TRBV30|-|TRBD2
TGTGCCTGGAGTGAGAGCCTGGGGCTAGCGGGGCGGAACCAGTATTTT
CAWSESLGLAGRNQYF
>TRBJ2-2|TRBV5-6|-|TRBD1
TGTGCCAGCAGCAGGGGACAGAGGGACGGGGAGCTGTTTTTT
CASSRGQRDGELFF
>TRBJ2-7|TRBV5-8|medium-sized|-
TGTGCCAGCTGCCCCGGTGCGGGCTCCTACGAGCAGTACTTC
CASCPGAGSYEQYF
>TRBJ1-2|TRBV6-6|-|-
TGTGCCAGCAGTGACCGGGACACATCCTTCAGCGGCTACACCTTC
CASSDRDTSFSGYTF